This note documents a single T cell receptor (beta chain) sequence. Its antigen is unknown. V shed 3 bases, J shed 11 bases, and the junction held 7 bases outside the gene matches. The germline V gene has CDR1 MNHEY and CDR2 SMNVEV (reference sequence). This CDR3 comprises 13 residues. These data originate in a study of T-cell reconstitution after alpha-beta-depleted transplantation in children. Study results and limitations: A year post-transplant, T-cell counts and diversity derived mostly from newly produced T cells.

Researchers prepared the TCRbeta library using unique molecular identifiers, the study reports. TCRdb itself ran the PCR reads through MiXCR, one entry per CDR3 protein. The sample comprises a few hundred thousand distinct CDR3 sequences, 16% of which are singletons, and approximately 28% rests with the top ten. Sample: PBMCs, mostly from graft donor cells, taken 360 days after TCRalphabeta/CD19-depleted stem cell transplant. The V gene is TRBV27, the J gene TRBJ1-1; 9 positions agree with TRBD1. This TCR was sampled from a boy under three years old who had a stem cell transplant for Wiskott-Aldrich syndrome, so the T cells may come from the graft donor. In DNA form, the CDR3 reads TGTGCCAGCAGTTTGCTGGGGGACAGGGAGGCTTTCTTT. Its protein is CASSLLGDREAFF.